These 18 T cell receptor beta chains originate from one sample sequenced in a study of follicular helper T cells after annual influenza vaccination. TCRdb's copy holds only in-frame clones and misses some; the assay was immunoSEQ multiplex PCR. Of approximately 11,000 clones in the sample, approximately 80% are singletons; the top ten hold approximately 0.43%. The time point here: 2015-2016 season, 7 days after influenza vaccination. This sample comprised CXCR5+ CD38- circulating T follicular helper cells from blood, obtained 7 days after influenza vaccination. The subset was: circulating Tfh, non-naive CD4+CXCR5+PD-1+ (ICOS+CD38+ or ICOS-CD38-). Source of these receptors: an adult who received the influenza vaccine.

This CDR3 is CASSELTRTRSNTGELFF. The CDR3 region has the DNA TGTGCCAGCAGTGAACTTACCCGGACGCGATCGAACACCGGGGAGCTGTTTTTT. The rearrangement links TRBV25-1 to TRBJ2-2; D not resolved. V shed 2 bases and J shed 0 bases, with 16 bases lying between them. The CDR3 is 18 amino acids. The V gene's germline CDR1 is MGHDK and CDR2 SYGVNS.

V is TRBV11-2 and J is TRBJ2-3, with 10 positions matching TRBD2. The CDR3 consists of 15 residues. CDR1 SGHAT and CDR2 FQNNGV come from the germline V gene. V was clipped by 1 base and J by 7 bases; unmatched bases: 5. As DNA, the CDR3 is TGTGCCAGCAGCTTAGGTGTTAGCGGGGGGTATACGCAGTATTTT. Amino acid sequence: CASSLGVSGGYTQYF.

CDR3 nucleotide sequence: TGTGCCAGCAGAGGGGCAGGGACAGTCGAGCCCCAGCATTTT. It yields the protein CASRGAGTVEPQHF. V gene TRBV28 combines with J gene TRBJ1-5, with 7 positions matching TRBD1. The CDR3 runs 14 residues. CDR1 and CDR2 (germline): MDHEN, SYDVKM. J lost 8 bases, V lost 6 bases, and 10 bases had no gene match.

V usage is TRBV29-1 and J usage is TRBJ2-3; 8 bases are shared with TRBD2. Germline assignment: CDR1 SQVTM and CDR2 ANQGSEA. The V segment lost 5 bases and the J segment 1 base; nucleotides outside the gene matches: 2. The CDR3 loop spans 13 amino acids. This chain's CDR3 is CSVRAGGTDTQYF. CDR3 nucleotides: TGCAGCGTTAGAGCGGGGGGCACAGATACGCAGTATTTT.

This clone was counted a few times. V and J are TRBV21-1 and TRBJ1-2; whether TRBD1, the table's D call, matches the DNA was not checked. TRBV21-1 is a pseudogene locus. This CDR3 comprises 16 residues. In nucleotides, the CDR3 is TGTGCCAGCAGCAAAGAGGGGGACAGGGAAGACTATGGCTACACCTTC. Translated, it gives CASSKEGDREDYGYTF.

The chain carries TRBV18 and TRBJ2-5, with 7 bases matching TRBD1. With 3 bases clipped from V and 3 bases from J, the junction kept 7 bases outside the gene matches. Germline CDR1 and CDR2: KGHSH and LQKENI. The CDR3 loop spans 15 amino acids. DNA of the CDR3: TGTGCCAGCTCACCGGGCAGGGGGAATAAAGAGACCCAGTACTTC. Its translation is CASSPGRGNKETQYF.

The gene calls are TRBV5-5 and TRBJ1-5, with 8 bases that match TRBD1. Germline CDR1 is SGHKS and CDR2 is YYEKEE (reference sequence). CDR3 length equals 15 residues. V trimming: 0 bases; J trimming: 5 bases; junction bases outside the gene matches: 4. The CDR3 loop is CASSLAPGGDQPQHF. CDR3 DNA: TGTGCCAGCAGCTTGGCTCCAGGGGGCGATCAGCCCCAGCATTTT.

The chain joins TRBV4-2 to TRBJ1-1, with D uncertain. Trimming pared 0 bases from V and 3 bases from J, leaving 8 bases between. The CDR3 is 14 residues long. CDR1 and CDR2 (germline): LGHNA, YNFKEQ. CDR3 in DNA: TGTGCCAGCAGCCAAGATGTGGAGGACACTGAAGCTTTCTTT. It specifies CASSQDVEDTEAFF.

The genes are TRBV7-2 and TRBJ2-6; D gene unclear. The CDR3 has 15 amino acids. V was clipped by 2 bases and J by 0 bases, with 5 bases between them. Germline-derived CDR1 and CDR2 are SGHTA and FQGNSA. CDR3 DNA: TGTGCCAGCAGCTTAATGTTCTCTGGGGCCAACGTCCTGACTTTC. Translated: CASSLMFSGANVLTF.

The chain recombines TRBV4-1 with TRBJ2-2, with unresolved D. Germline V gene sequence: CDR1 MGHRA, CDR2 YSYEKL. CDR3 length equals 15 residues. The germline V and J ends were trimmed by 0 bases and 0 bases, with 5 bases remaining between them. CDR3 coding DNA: TGCGCCAGCAGCCAAGACTATCCGAACACCGGGGAGCTGTTTTTT. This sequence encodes CASSQDYPNTGELFF.

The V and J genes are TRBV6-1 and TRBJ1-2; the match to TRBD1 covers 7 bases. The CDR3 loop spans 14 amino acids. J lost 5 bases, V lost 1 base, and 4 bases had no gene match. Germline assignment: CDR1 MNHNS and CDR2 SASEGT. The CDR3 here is CASSEGEGAYGYTF. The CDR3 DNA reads TGTGCCAGCAGTGAAGGAGAGGGGGCATATGGCTACACCTTC.

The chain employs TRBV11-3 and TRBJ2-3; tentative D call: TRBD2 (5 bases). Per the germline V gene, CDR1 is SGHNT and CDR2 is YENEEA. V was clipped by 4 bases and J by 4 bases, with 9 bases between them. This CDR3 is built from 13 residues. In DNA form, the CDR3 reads TGTGCCAGCAGCTCCTCGAGGGCAGATACGCAGTATTTT. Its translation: CASSSSRADTQYF.

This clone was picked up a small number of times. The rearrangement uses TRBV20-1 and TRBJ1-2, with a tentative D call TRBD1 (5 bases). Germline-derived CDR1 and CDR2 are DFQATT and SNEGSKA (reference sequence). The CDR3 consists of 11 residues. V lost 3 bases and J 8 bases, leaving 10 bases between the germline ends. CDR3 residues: CSASPGQGYTF. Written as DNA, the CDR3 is TGCAGTGCTAGTCCGGGGCAGGGCTACACCTTC.

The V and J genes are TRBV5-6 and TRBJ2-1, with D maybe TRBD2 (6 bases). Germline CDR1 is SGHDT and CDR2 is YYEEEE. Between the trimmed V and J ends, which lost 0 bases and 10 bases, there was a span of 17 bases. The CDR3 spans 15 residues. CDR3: CASSLDWSEGREQFF. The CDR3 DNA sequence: TGTGCCAGCAGCTTGGATTGGTCGGAGGGCCGGGAGCAGTTCTTC.

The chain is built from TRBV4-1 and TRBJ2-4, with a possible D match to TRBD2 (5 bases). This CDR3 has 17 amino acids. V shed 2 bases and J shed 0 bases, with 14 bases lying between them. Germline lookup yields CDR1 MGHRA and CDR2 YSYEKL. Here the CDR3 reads CASSQSDSDLAKNIQYF. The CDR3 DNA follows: TGCGCCAGCAGCCAATCGGACTCCGATCTAGCCAAAAACATTCAGTACTTC.

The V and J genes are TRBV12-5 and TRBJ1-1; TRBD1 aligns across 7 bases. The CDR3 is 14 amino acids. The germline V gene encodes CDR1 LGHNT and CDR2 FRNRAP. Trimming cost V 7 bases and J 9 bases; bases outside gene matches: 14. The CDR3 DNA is TGTGCTAGTGCCTCCGACAGGGAAGGAAACCAAGCTTTCTTT. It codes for CASASDREGNQAFF.

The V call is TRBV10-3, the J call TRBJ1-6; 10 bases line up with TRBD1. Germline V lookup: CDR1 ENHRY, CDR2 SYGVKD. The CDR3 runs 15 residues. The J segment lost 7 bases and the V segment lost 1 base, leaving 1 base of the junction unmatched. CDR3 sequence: CAISEWGQGNSPLHF. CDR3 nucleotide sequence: TGTGCCATCAGTGAGTGGGGACAGGGGAATTCACCCCTCCACTTT.

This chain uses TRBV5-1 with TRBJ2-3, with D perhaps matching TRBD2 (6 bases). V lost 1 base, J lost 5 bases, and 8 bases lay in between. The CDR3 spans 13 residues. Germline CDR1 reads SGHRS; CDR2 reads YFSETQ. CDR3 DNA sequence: TGCGCCAGCAGCTTGAGACTAGAAGATACGCAGTATTTT. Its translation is CASSLRLEDTQYF.